This TCR beta chain was identified during a study of graft-versus-host responses after intestinal transplantation. Measured with immunoSEQ multiplex PCR; TCRdb has only the in-frame clones, and not every one. The sample carries fewer than 150,000 clones, 85% to 95% recorded once. A note on this clone: No antigen is known for it.

The source is a human donor who received an intestinal transplant. Sample: unstimulated CD4+ T cells sorted from spleen or lymph node cells, taken before intestinal transplant.

The CDR3 DNA reads as TGTGCCAGCACCTTCGACAGGGGCATATATTTT. It yields the protein CASTFDRGIYF. The chain employs TRBV5-6 and TRBJ1-3; TRBD1 matches 8 bases. With 6 bases clipped from V and 12 bases from J, the junction kept 5 bases outside the gene matches. This CDR3 has 11 residues. The germline V gene encodes CDR1 SGHDT and CDR2 YYEEEE.